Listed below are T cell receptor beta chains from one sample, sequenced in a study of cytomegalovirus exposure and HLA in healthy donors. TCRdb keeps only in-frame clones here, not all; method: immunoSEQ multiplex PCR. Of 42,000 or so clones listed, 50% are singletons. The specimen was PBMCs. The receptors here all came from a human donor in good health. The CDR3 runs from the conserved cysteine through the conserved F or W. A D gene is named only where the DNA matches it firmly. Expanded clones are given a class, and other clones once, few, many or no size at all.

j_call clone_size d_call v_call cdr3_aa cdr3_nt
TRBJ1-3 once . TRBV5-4 CASSLRGNTIYF TGTGCCAGCTCCCTCCGTGGAAACACCATATATTTT
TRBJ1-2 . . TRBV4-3 CASSQAGVVGHYGYTF TGCGCCAGCAGCCAAGCGGGGGTGGTGGGCCACTATGGCTACACCTTC
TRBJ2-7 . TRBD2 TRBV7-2 CASSPTERGGQYEQYF TGTGCCAGCAGCCCGACGGAGCGGGGGGGCCAATACGAGCAGTACTTC
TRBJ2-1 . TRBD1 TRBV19 CASSKLGQGASNEQFF TGTGCCAGTAGTAAGCTCGGACAGGGGGCAAGCAATGAGCAGTTCTTC
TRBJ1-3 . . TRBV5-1 CASSLASGNTIYF TGCGCCAGCAGCTTAGCCTCTGGAAACACCATATATTTT
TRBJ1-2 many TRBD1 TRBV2 CASGWDRPTYGYTF TGTGCCAGCGGCTGGGACAGGCCCACATATGGCTACACCTTC
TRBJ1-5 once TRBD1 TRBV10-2 CASRRGQGNQPQHF TGCGCCAGCAGACGGGGACAGGGTAACCAGCCCCAGCATTTT
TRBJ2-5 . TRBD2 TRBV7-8 CASSYGTSGGKTQYF TGTGCCAGCAGCTACGGGACTAGCGGGGGTAAAACCCAGTACTTC
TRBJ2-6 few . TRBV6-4 CASSDWSGRPGANVLTF TGTGCCAGCAGTGACTGGTCAGGGCGACCTGGGGCCAACGTCCTGACTTTC
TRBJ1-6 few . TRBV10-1 CASSESNRQRSSYNSPLHF TGCGCCAGCAGTGAGTCGAATCGGCAGCGGAGCTCCTATAATTCACCCCTCCACTTT
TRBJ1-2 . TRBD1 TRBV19 CASRSGRTGDYGYTF TGTGCCAGTCGTAGCGGCCGGACAGGCGACTATGGCTACACCTTC
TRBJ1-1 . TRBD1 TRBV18 CASSPPDGQGAVNTEAFF TGTGCCAGCTCACCCCCCGATGGACAGGGGGCTGTTAACACTGAAGCTTTCTTT
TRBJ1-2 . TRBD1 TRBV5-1 CASSLGPTLQGPNYGYTF TGCGCCAGCAGCTTGGGGCCCACACTACAGGGGCCGAACTATGGCTACACCTTC
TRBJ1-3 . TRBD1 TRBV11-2 CASSLGQGSSGNTIYF TGTGCCAGCAGCTTAGGACAGGGAAGCTCTGGAAACACCATATATTTT
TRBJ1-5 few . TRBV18 CASSLSIRNKDQPQHF TGTGCCAGCTCACTTTCTATCAGGAACAAGGATCAGCCCCAGCATTTT
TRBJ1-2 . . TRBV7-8 CASSPDPGVRARGGYTF TGTGCCAGCAGCCCAGATCCCGGCGTGAGGGCTCGGGGAGGCTACACCTTC
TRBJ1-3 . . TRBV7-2 CASSFRAGKTVGGGNTIYF TGTGCCAGCAGCTTTAGGGCAGGGAAGACAGTGGGTGGTGGAAACACCATATATTTT
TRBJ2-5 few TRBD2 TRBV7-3 CASSLGGGGRETQYF TGTGCCAGCAGCCTAGGCGGGGGGGGCAGAGAGACCCAGTACTTC
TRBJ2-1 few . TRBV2 CASSARGNEQFF TGTGCCAGCAGTGCTAGAGGCAATGAGCAGTTCTTC
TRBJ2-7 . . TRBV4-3 CASSTTLHYEQYF TGCGCCAGCAGCACGACTCTTCATTACGAGCAGTACTTC
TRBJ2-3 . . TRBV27 CASSPNWSADTQYF TGTGCCAGCAGTCCTAATTGGTCGGCAGATACGCAGTATTTT
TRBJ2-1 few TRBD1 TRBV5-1 CASSLETGGYNEQFF TGCGCCAGCAGCTTGGAGACAGGGGGCTACAATGAGCAGTTCTTC
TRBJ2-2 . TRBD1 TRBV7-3 CASSLSGRGRTGELFF TGTGCCAGCAGCTTAAGCGGCAGGGGGCGAACCGGGGAGCTGTTTTTT
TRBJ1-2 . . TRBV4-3 CASSQDRGGRDGYTF TGCGCCAGCAGCCAAGATAGGGGGGGGAGGGATGGCTACACCTTC
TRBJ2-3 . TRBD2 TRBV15 CATSRSGTSTDTQYF TGTGCCACCAGCAGGAGCGGGACTAGCACAGATACGCAGTATTTT
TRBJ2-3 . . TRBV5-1 CASSHPRDWSTDTQYF TGCGCCAGCAGCCACCCCCGGGACTGGAGCACAGATACGCAGTATTTT
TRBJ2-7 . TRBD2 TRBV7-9 CASSFYRTSSVSYEQYF TGTGCCAGCAGTTTCTACAGGACTAGCAGCGTTTCCTACGAGCAGTACTTC
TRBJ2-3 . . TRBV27 CASSLGGSTDTQYF TGTGCCAGCAGTTTGGGGGGTAGCACAGATACGCAGTATTTT
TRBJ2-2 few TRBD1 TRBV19 CASRQGTGRDTGELFF TGTGCCAGTAGACAAGGGACAGGGAGGGACACCGGGGAGCTGTTTTTT
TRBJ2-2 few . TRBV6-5 CASGGLNTGELFF TGTGCCAGCGGCGGCCTGAACACCGGGGAGCTGTTTTTT
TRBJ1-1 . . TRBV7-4 CASSPPPSQAPLNTEAFF TGTGCCAGCAGCCCCCCCCCGTCGCAGGCGCCACTGAACACTGAAGCTTTCTTT
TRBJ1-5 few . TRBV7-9 CASSFGQTENQPQHF TGTGCCAGCAGCTTCGGACAGACCGAGAATCAGCCCCAGCATTTT
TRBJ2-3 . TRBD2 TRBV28 CASSLSYIAGGEDTQYF TGTGCCAGCAGTTTATCATACATAGCGGGAGGTGAAGATACGCAGTATTTT
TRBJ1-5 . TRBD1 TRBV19 CASSAGTVNQPQHF TGTGCCAGTAGTGCCGGGACAGTAAATCAGCCCCAGCATTTT
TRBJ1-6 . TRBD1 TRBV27 CASSWGQVGVEPLHF TGTGCCAGCAGTTGGGGACAGGTGGGGGTTGAACCCCTCCACTTT
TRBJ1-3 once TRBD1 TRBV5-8 CASSSRQGTSGNTIYF TGTGCCAGCAGCTCCCGACAGGGGACCTCTGGAAACACCATATATTTT
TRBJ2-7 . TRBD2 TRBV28 CASSFQSGGSYEQYF TGTGCCAGCAGTTTTCAGAGCGGGGGATCCTACGAGCAGTACTTC
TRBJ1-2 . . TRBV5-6 CASSLPTGNYGYTF TGTGCCAGCAGCTTGCCTACAGGGAACTATGGCTACACCTTC
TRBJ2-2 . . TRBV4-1 CASSQGSRDTGELFF TGCGCCAGCAGCCAAGGCTCCAGGGACACCGGGGAGCTGTTTTTT
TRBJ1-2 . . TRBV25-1 CASSAGVGYTF TGTGCCAGCAGTGCCGGGGTTGGCTACACCTTC
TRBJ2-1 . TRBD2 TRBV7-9 CASSSIGGGSGGSYNEQFF TGTGCCAGCAGCTCAATTGGGGGGGGTAGCGGGGGATCCTACAATGAGCAGTTCTTC
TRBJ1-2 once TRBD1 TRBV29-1 CSVGQGNYGYTF TGCAGCGTTGGACAGGGCAACTATGGCTACACCTTC